This T cell receptor beta chain was sequenced in a study of blood T cell repertoires in COVID-19. The CDR3 is 14 residues long. The V gene lost 3 bases and the J gene lost 2 bases, with 13 bases spanning the gap. The germline gives CDR1 DFQATT, CDR2 SNEGSKA (reference sequence). Generated by immunoSEQ multiplex PCR, the TCRdb table keeps only in-frame clones and is missing some. This sample has about 300,000 clones, with nearly 90% found just once. Participant-reported clinical history was the basis for cohort assignment. Before being deemed recovered, Cohort 3 donors had two negative PCRs, clearance, or symptom resolution.

The receptor was isolated from a woman aged 25 to 45 who had recovered from COVID-19. Sequencing used PBMCs or T cells enriched from blood (not recorded which). V and J are TRBV20-1 and TRBJ1-1, with D unclear. CDR3 sequence (DNA): TGCAGTGCTAGTCTCGGGTTTGGAAACACTGAAGCTTTCTTT. Its translation: CSASLGFGNTEAFF.